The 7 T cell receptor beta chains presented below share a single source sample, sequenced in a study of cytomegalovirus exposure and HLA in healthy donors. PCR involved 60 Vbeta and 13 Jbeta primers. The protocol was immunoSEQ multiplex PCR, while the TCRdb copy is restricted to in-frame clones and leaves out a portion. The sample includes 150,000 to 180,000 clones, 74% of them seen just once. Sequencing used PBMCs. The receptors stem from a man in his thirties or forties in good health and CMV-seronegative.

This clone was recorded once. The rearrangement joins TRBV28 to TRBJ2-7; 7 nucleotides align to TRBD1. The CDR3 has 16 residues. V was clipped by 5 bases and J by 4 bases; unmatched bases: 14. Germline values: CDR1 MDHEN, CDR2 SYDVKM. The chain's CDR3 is CASSPTSGGSYYEQYF. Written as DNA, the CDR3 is TGTGCCAGCAGTCCCACCTCAGGGGGTAGTTATTACGAGCAGTACTTC.

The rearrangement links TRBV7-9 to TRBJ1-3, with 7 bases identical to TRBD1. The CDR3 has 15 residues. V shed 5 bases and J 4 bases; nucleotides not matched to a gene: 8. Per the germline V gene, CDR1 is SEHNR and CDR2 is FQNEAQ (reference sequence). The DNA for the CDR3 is TGTGCCAGCAGCCTAGACAGGGTCTACGGAAACACCATATATTTT. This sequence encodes CASSLDRVYGNTIYF.

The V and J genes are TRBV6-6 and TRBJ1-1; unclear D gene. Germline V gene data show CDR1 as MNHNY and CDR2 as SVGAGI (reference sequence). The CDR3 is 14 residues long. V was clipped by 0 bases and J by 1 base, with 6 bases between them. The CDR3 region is CASSYSSRNTEAFF. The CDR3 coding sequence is TGTGCCAGCAGTTACTCGTCGCGGAACACTGAAGCTTTCTTT.

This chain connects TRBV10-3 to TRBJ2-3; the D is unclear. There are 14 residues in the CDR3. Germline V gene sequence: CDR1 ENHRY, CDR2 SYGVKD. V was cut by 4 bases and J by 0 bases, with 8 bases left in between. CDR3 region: CAISAPRSTDTQYF. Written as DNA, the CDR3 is TGTGCCATCAGTGCCCCCAGGAGCACAGATACGCAGTATTTT.

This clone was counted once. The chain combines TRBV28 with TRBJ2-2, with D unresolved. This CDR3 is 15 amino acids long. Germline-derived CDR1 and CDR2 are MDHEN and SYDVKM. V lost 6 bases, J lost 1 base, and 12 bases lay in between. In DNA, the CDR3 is TGTGCCAGCAGCCTCCCGTCTAGGAACACCGGGGAGCTGTTTTTT. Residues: CASSLPSRNTGELFF.

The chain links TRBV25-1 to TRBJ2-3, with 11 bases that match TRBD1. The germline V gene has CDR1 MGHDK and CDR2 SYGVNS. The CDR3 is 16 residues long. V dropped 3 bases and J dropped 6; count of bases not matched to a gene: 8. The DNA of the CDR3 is TGTGCCAGCAGTGACGGGACAGGGGGTAATCGTGATACGCAGTATTTT. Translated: CASSDGTGGNRDTQYF.

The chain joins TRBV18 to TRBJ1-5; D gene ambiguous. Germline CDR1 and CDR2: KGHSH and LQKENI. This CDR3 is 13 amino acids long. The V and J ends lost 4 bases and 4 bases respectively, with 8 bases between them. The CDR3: CASSLGRNQPQHF. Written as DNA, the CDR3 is TGTGCCAGCTCACTCGGGAGAAATCAGCCCCAGCATTTT.